The source of this TCR beta chain is a study of OX40 agonist ivuxolimab in advanced cancers. Overall study context: Dose-escalation cases comprised hepatocellular carcinoma, melanoma, renal cell or head and neck cancer.

The length of the CDR3 is 12 residues. V dropped 2 bases and J dropped 11; count of bases not matched to a gene: 6. Germline values: CDR1 SGHNT, CDR2 YYREEE (reference sequence). This table comes from immunoSEQ multiplex PCR, and its TCRdb copy is limited to in-frame clones, with some not included. This sample has over 45,000 clones, with 65% to 85% found just once. The rearrangement links TRBV5-4 to TRBJ1-2; 7 positions agree with TRBD1. The clonotype comes from an adult with an advanced solid tumor such as melanoma, head and neck, liver or kidney cancer. This sample comprised CD4+ or CD8+ T cells sorted from blood, obtained in a trial of the OX40 agonist ivuxolimab. This CDR3 reads CASSLPGGWYTF. Written as DNA, the CDR3 is TGTGCCAGCAGCTTACCAGGGGGATGGTACACCTTC.